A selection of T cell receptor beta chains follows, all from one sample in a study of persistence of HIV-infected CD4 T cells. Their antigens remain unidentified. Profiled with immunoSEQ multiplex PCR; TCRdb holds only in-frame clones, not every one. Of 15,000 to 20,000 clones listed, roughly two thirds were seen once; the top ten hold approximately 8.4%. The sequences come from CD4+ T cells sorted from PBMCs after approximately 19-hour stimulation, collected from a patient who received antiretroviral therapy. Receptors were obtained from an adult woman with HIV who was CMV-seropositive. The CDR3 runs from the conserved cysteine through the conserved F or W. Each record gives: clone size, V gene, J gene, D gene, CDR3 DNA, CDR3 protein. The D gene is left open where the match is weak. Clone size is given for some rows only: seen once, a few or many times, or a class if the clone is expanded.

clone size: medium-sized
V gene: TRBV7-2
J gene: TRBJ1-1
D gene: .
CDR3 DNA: TGTGCCAGCAGTATAGGACGGAACACTGAAGCTTTCTTT
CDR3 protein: CASSIGRNTEAFF

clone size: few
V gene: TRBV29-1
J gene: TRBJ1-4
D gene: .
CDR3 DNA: TGCAGCGTTGAGACTGTCAGACACGAAAAACTGTTTTTT
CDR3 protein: CSVETVRHEKLFF

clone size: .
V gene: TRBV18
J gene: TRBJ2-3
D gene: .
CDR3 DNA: TGTGCCAGCTCACCAAGGGAGAAGGAAGATACGCAGTATTTT
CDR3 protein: CASSPREKEDTQYF

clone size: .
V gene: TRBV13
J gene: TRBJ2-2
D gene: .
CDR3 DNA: TGTGCCAGCAGCCCCGGGGGCTGGACCGGGGAGCTGTTTTTT
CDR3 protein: CASSPGGWTGELFF

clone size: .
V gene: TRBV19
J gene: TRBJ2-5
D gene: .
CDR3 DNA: TGTGCCAGTAAGGGGGAGGCGGGGCAAGAGACCCAGTACTTC
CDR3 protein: CASKGEAGQETQYF

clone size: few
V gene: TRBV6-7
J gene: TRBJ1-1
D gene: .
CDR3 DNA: TGTGCCAGCAGTGGACACAGGGCGCAGAACACTGAAGCTTTCTTT
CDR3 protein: CASSGHRAQNTEAFF

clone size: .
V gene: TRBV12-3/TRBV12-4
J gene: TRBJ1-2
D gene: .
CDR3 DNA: TGTGCCAGCAGTTTACAGGGTGACTACACCTTC
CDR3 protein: CASSLQGDYTF

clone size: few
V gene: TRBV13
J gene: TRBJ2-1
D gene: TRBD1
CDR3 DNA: TGTGCCAGCAGCTTACAGCCGGGACAGGGCTATGAGCAGTTCTTC
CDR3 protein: CASSLQPGQGYEQFF

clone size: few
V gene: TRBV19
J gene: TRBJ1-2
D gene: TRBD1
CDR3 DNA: TGTGCCAGTGAGAACCGACAGGGGGCGTCGGGTCCAGTCAATGGCTACACCTTC
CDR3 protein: CASENRQGASGPVNGYTF

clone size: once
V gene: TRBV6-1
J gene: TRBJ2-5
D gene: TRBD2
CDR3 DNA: TGTGCCAGCAGTGAATCCCCCTCTGCGGGGGGGCCGGAGACCCAGTACTTC
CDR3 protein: CASSESPSAGGPETQYF

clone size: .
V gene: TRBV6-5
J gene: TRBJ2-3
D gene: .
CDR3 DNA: TGTGCCAGCAGGGCGGCAGATACGCAGTATTTT
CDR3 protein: CASRAADTQYF

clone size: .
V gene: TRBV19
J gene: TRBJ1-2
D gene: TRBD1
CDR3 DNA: TGTGCCAGTAGTAACACAGGGGGAGCTAACTATGGCTACACCTTC
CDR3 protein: CASSNTGGANYGYTF

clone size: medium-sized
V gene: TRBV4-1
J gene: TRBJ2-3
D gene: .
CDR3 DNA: TGCGCCAGCAGCCAGCAGGTGGGGAGCGGTATCACAGATACGCAGTATTTT
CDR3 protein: CASSQQVGSGITDTQYF

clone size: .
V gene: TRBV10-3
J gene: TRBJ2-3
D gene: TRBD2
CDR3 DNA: TGTGCCACCCGTGGAGCGGGGGAGGGTGATACGCAGTATTTT
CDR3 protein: CATRGAGEGDTQYF

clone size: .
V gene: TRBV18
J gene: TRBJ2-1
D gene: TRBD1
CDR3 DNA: TGTGCCAGCTCACCATTTCAACTAGACAGGGGCAATGAGCAGTTCTTC
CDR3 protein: CASSPFQLDRGNEQFF

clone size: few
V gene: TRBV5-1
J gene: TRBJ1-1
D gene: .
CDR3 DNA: TGCGCCAGCAGCCCCCGCTCTTCGGGGAACACTGAAGCTTTCTTT
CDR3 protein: CASSPRSSGNTEAFF

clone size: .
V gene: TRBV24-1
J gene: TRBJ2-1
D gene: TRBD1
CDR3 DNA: TGTGCCACCAGTGACCCGGGACAGCCCTACAATGAGCAGTTCTTC
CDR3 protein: CATSDPGQPYNEQFF

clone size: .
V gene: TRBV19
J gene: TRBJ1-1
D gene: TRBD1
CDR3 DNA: TGTGCCAGTAGTATATCCGGGACAGCGAACACTGAAGCTTTCTTT
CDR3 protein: CASSISGTANTEAFF

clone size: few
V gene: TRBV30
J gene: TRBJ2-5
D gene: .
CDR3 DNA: TGTGCCTGGAGTGTGGGGGGAGAGACCCAGTACTTC
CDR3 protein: CAWSVGGETQYF

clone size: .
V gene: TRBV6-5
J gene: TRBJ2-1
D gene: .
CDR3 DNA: TGTGCCACCTTACCCCCATCCCACAATAATGAGCAGTTCTTC
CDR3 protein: CATLPPSHNNEQFF

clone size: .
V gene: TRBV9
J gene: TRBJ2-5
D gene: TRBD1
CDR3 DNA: TGTGCCAGCAGCCTCGGGACAGGGGGTTTGGAGACCCAGTACTTC
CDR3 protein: CASSLGTGGLETQYF

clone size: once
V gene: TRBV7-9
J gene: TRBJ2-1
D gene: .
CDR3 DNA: TGTGCCAGCAGCCTTGAAAGGCCCGGGACAAGGAATTTCTTC
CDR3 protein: CASSLERPGTRNFF

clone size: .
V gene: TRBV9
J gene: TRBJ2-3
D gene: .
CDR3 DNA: TGTGCCAGCAGCGTAGCTCTCGAGCGGGCAGATACGCAGTATTTT
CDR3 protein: CASSVALERADTQYF

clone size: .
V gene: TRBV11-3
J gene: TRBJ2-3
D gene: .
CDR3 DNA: TGTGCCAGCAGCTTACGTGCGGGGTTCGATACGCAGTATTTT
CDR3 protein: CASSLRAGFDTQYF

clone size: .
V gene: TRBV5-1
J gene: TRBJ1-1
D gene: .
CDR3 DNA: TGCGCCAGCAGCTTGGTGGCGCCCGGATTACGGTTGAACACTGAAGCTTTCTTT
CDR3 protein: CASSLVAPGLRLNTEAFF

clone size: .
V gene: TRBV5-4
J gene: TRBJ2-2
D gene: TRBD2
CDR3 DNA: TGTGCCAGCAGCCCGATAGCGGGGGGCCTTGACACCGGGGAGCTGTTTTTT
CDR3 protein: CASSPIAGGLDTGELFF

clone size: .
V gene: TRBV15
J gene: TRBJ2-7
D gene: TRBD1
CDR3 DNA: TGTGCCACCAGCGTCACGCCGGACAGGGGGCTGAACGAGCAGTACTTC
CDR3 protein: CATSVTPDRGLNEQYF

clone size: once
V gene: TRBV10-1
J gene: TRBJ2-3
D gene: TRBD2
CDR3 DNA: TGCGCCAGCAGCCCCCGACTAGCGGGGGGCACAGATACGCAGTATTTT
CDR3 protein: CASSPRLAGGTDTQYF

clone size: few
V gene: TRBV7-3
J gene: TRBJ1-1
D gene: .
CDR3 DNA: TGTGCCAGCAGCTTTACTGACGAAGCTTTCTTT
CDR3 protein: CASSFTDEAFF

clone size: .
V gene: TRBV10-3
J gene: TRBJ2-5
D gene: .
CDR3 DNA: TGTGCCATCAGTGAGGGAGGAGTAACGGAGACCCAGTACTTC
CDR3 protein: CAISEGGVTETQYF

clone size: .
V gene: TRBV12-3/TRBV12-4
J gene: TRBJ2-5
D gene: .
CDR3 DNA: TGTGCCAGCAGTTTTGAACTCGCATCGACCCAGTACTTC
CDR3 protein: CASSFELASTQYF